This T cell receptor beta chain was captured by sequencing in a study of beta chain features in type 1 diabetes listed by TCRdb under 2018. Study-level background: Patients and healthy donors did not differ in mean age, gender distribution, total cell number or subset yield. Naive and central memory subsets were obtained from all 30 or so donors, but regulatory and stem cell-like memory subsets were isolated from only 8 patients and roughly 8 healthy donors. In the study, recently diagnosed type 1 diabetes patients and matched healthy donors were compared on the TCRB repertoires of their sorted circulating CD4+ T cell subsets. A total of under 140,000,000 sorted cells were examined across all samples, and the number of cells per subset was strongly correlated with RNA yield. The paper's findings and limits, for the study overall: PCR may preferentially amplify shorter templates, but because patient and control samples were amplified and corrected together, any resulting skew would affect both groups equally. Sequencing cDNA rather than genomic DNA could over-represent highly expressing activated cells, although activation and CD3 levels did not differ between groups. At VDJ recombination sites, type 1 diabetes patients had fewer insertions and more deleted nucleotides, which implies abnormalities in thymic rearrangement. Because the HLA sub-analyses included only small numbers of individuals, any influence of HLA type on TCRB rearrangement was left unresolved. The naive, central memory and regulatory TCRB repertoires appeared to resemble one another more closely among patients than among healthy donors. In all four CD4+ subsets, TCRB CDR3 length was moderately but significantly shorter in type 1 diabetes patients.

From each donor, a single peripheral blood sample of 95 to 150 mL on average was drawn into heparinised tubes. Using a panel that included CD45RO, CCR7, CD25, CD127, CD95 and CD27, naive, central memory, regulatory and stem cell-like memory CD4+ T cells were sorted on a BD FACSAria II. Purity was above 95% for every sorted population. PBMCs were separated immediately by Lymphoprep density gradient centrifugation and were stained directly, without being cultured. So that batch effects would be minimized, each experiment stained and sorted samples in pairs, pairing one healthy donor with one patient. As encoded in the germline V gene, CDR1 is SGHTA while CDR2 is FQGNSA. The CDR3 spans 12 residues, from the cysteine through the phenylalanine. Only the CDR3 region is kept as DNA, spanning 36 bases read in frame from base 1. V and J lose 5 bases and 6 bases, and a span of 9 bases separates them. All of the isolated RNA was reverse transcribed with the High Capacity cDNA Reverse Transcription Kit, so expressed TCRB transcripts were sequenced. Deep immunoSEQ sequencing was performed on naive, central memory and regulatory T cell samples, with an average of roughly 3.5 million total reads per sample. Sorted cells were lysed in RLT buffer and RNA was extracted with DNase-treated RNeasy Micro or Mini kits, depending on cell number. To prevent cross-contamination, each cell subset was processed individually, whereas patient and healthy donor samples were processed jointly. The immunoSEQ multiplex PCR was used to amplify TCRB sequences from cDNA, yielding 87-bp fragments that span the CDR3 region. Sequencing of the amplicons was performed on the Illumina HiSeq platform. On the study's bioinformatics: Synthetic template baselines were used to correct PCR bias computationally, reads within Hamming distance 2 were collapsed together, and singletons that could not be merged were discarded. Reads were aligned to IMGT to assign V, D and J genes, CDR3 length, and insertions or deletions at six rearrangement sites. Within each subset, clonotype counts were normalized to the number of sorted cells before true diversity and Gini coefficients were calculated with the tcR R package. The overlap coefficient, calculated on TCRB nucleotide sequences, was used to measure repertoire sharing. As a proxy for the pre-selection repertoire, out-of-frame TCRB sequences from naive cells were analyzed. Drawn from immuneACCESS, this table holds only the in-frame rearrangements with V and J called that TCRdb kept. Clones are partly lost; checked studies trace under half to an unresolved V gene and leave the rest unexplained. From that table come the V and J calls and clone size; the DNA was used to work out D and trimming. The sample yields roughly 450,000 clones; approximately 15% were counted once. The top ten clonotypes cover roughly 0.04% of the sample.

Notes on this clone: Its binding antigen is unknown. Base qualities are not provided; no much larger clone lies one nucleotide away.

Sequencing was performed on naive CD4+ T cells from blood. The cell subset or site label here, explained by the study, means: true naive CD4+ T cells. The rearranged segments are TRBV7-2 and TRBJ2-3; the D gene identity is not certain. This TCR was sampled from a man aged 25-45 years in good health. The CDR3: CASSRAGDTQYF. The bases are TGTGCCAGCAGCAGAGCCGGGGATACGCAGTATTTT.